One sample yielded the 19 T cell receptor beta chains listed below, sequenced in a study of shared clonotypes between healthy human individuals. Profiled with immunoSEQ multiplex PCR; TCRdb holds only in-frame clones, not every one. In the table there are approximately 1,500,000 clones, roughly 98% of which are singletons. The sample taken for sequencing was naive CD4+ T cells sorted from blood. Subset given: CD45RA+ positively selected. These receptor sequences come from a man under 40 in good health.

The CDR3 protein is CASSQQTGTSDDTQYF. The DNA of the CDR3 is TGTGCCAGCAGCCAGCAAACCGGGACTAGCGACGATACGCAGTATTTT. The chain recombines TRBV7-9 with TRBJ2-3; 10 nucleotides match TRBD2. The V and J ends lost 5 bases and 6 bases, in that order; junction bases with no gene match: 11. CDR1 is SEHNR and CDR2 is FQNEAQ in the germline V gene (reference sequence). The CDR3 contains 16 residues. The variable domain in full, completed from reference TRBV7-9 and TRBJ2-3, reads DTGVSQNPRHKITKRGQNVTFRCDPISEHNRLYWYRQTLGQGPEFLTYFQNEAQLEKSRLLSDRFSAERPKGSFSTLEIQRTEQGDSAMYLCASSQQTGTSDDTQYFGPGTRLTVL.

V usage is TRBV14 and J usage is TRBJ2-6; D not resolved. Deletions cut 4 bases from V and 1 base from J, with 8 bases between. This CDR3 spans 15 amino acids. Germline-derived CDR1 and CDR2 are SGHDN and FVKESK. The CDR3 nucleotides are TGTGCCAGCAGCCTTCCTGGTTCTGGGGCCAACGTCCTGACTTTC. Amino acid sequence: CASSLPGSGANVLTF.

This clone was counted a single time. The V gene is TRBV4-3, the J gene TRBJ2-5, with D perhaps given as TRBD1 or TRBD2 (5 bases each). The V gene lost 2 bases and the J gene lost 0 bases, with 7 bases spanning the gap. This CDR3 is built from 14 residues. Germline V gene data show CDR1 as LGHNA and CDR2 as YSLEER. CDR3 in amino acids: CASSQWGYQETQYF. The CDR3 bases are TGCGCCAGCAGCCAATGGGGGTACCAAGAGACCCAGTACTTC.

This chain links TRBV28 with TRBJ2-7; D is possibly TRBD1 (5 bases). Germline V gives CDR1 MDHEN, CDR2 SYDVKM. CDR3 length equals 15 residues. V lost 5 bases and J lost 2, with 16 bases in between. The CDR3 DNA is TGTGCCAGCAGTCCTCCGAGACAGCATGCCTACGAGCAGTACTTC. Protein product: CASSPPRQHAYEQYF.

The J gene is TRBJ2-1, the V gene TRBV25-1; 8 positions match TRBD1. The CDR3 spans 16 residues. V dropped 8 bases and J dropped 2; count of bases not matched to a gene: 11. Germline V gene data show CDR1 as MGHDK and CDR2 as SYGVNS. The DNA of the CDR3 is TGTGCCAGCTCACCATTGAGGACAGGGACCTACAATGAGCAGTTCTTC. This translates into CASSPLRTGTYNEQFF.

Notes on this clone: Other DNA sequences within the sample encode an identical CDR3. J is TRBJ1-1 and V is TRBV9, with unresolved D. Between the trimmed V and J ends, which lost 2 bases and 4 bases, there was a span of 9 bases. The CDR3 extends over 13 amino acids. Germline V lookup: CDR1 SGDLS, CDR2 YYNGEE. CDR3 residues: CASSVALGTEAFF. Here the CDR3 DNA reads TGTGCCAGCAGCGTTGCGCTAGGCACTGAAGCTTTCTTT.

The chain uses TRBV2 and TRBJ2-7, with TRBD1 matching over 7 bases. CDR1 is SNHLY and CDR2 is FYNNEI in the germline V gene. This CDR3 has 12 residues. The V and J ends lost 8 bases and 4 bases, in that order; junction bases with no gene match: 5. CDR3 DNA: TGTGCCAGCCACCCACAGGGGTACGAGCAGTACTTC. It is translated as CASHPQGYEQYF.

The chain employs TRBV27 and TRBJ1-5; D is ambiguous. The CDR3 runs 14 residues. V was pared by 7 bases and J by 5 bases, with 15 bases between. From germline, CDR1 is MNHEY and CDR2 SMNVEV (reference sequence). The CDR3 bases are TGTGCCAGCAAAGGTGCTCTCGGTGATCAGCCCCAGCATTTT. This codes for CASKGALGDQPQHF.

Only one count was recorded for this clone. This rearrangement joins TRBV27 to TRBJ2-1, with no clear D. CDR1 MNHEY and CDR2 SMNVEV come from the germline V gene (reference sequence). V dropped 3 bases and J dropped 0 bases, with 12 bases sitting between them. The CDR3 totals 16 residues. CDR3: CASSFLGSSSYNEQFF. CDR3 coding DNA: TGTGCCAGCAGTTTCCTCGGGTCGAGCTCCTACAATGAGCAGTTCTTC.

The rearrangement links TRBV7-2 to TRBJ1-5; weak D call: TRBD1 (6 bases). The CDR3 is 16 residues long. CDR1 is SGHTA and CDR2 is FQGNSA in the germline V gene. The V and J ends lost 1 base and 6 bases respectively, with 16 bases between them. The CDR3 nucleotides read TGTGCCAGCAGCTTAGAGCCTTACAGGGAGAGTCAGCCCCAGCATTTT. Translated: CASSLEPYRESQPQHF.

The chain has TRBV5-1 and TRBJ2-5; 13 nucleotides align to TRBD2. Germline CDR1 is SGHRS and CDR2 is YFSETQ. The CDR3 runs to 18 residues. Trimming cost V 4 bases and J 4 bases; bases outside gene matches: 13. CDR3 sequence (DNA): TGCGCCAGCAGCCAAGACCTACTAGCGGGAGGGCCCGGAGAGACCCAGTACTTC. This translates into CASSQDLLAGGPGETQYF. The whole variable domain, filled in from reference TRBV5-1 and TRBJ2-5, reads KAGVTQTPRYLIKTRGQQVTLSCSPISGHRSVSWYQQTPGQGLQFLFEYFSETQRNKGNFPGRFSGRQFSNSRSEMNVSTLELGDSALYLCASSQDLLAGGPGETQYFGPGTRLLVL.

The chain uses TRBV30 and TRBJ2-3; D remains ambiguous. The CDR3 is made up of 14 amino acids. Germline V gives CDR1 GTSNPN, CDR2 SVGIG (reference sequence). Trimming removed 1 base from V and 1 base from J, with 9 bases in between. The CDR3 nucleotides read TGTGCCTGGAGTGCTAACCCGGGCACAGATACGCAGTATTTT. It is translated as CAWSANPGTDTQYF.

The rearrangement joins TRBV6-5 to TRBJ2-3; 7 bases are a match to TRBD2. With V trimmed by 6 bases and J by 5 bases, 8 bases remained unmatched. Germline CDR1 reads MNHEY; CDR2 reads SVGAGI. This CDR3 has 14 amino acids. This CDR3 is CASRIREDRDTQYF. The CDR3 region has the DNA TGTGCCAGCAGAATACGGGAGGATAGAGATACGCAGTATTTT.

This clone was observed a single time. This CDR3 reads CASSILPGSYEQYF. CDR3 bases: TGTGCCAGTAGTATCCTGCCAGGTTCCTACGAGCAGTACTTC. The chain recombines TRBV19 with TRBJ2-7; D unresolved. There are 14 residues in the CDR3. V lost 3 bases and J 1 base, leaving 10 bases between the germline ends. Germline-derived CDR1 and CDR2 are LNHDA and SQIVND (reference sequence).

V is TRBV4-3 and J is TRBJ2-6, with D possibly matching TRBD1 (5 bases). V shed 0 bases and J shed 2 bases, with 11 bases lying between them. Germline values: CDR1 LGHNA, CDR2 YSLEER. The CDR3 has 17 amino acids. CDR3 bases: TGCGCCAGCAGCCAAGAGCTTGGGGCGCCTGGGGCCAACGTCCTGACTTTC. It specifies CASSQELGAPGANVLTF.

V and J are TRBV5-1 and TRBJ1-2, with D possibly matching TRBD1 (5 bases). V lost 2 bases and J lost 2, with 10 bases in between. The germline CDR1 and CDR2 sequences are SGHRS and YFSETQ. CDR3 length equals 14 residues. The CDR3 sequence is CASSFDRWNYGYTF. In DNA form, the CDR3 reads TGCGCCAGCAGCTTTGACAGATGGAACTATGGCTACACCTTC.

The rearrangement uses TRBV7-9 and TRBJ2-3; 9 bases are shared with TRBD1. J was trimmed by 3 bases and V by 1 base; bases with no gene match: 2. Per germline, CDR1 SEHNR and CDR2 FQNEAQ (reference sequence). The CDR3 runs 15 residues. The CDR3 DNA sequence: TGTGCCAGCAGCTTAGGGGACAGGGTGACAGATACGCAGTATTTT. It codes for CASSLGDRVTDTQYF.

The chain carries TRBV29-1 and TRBJ2-1; D is unclear. V dropped 4 bases and J dropped 5 bases, with 21 bases sitting between them. The CDR3 covers 16 residues. Germline CDR1 and CDR2: SQVTM and ANQGSEA. The CDR3 loop is CSVAWGLPSSNNEQFF. CDR3 in DNA: TGCAGCGTTGCTTGGGGATTACCTTCTTCGAACAATGAGCAGTTCTTC.

The chain combines TRBV11-2 with TRBJ2-6, with D possibly called TRBD1 or TRBD2 (5 bases each). The CDR3 is 17 amino acids. Germline-derived CDR1 and CDR2 are SGHAT and FQNNGV. V gave up 2 bases and J gave up 0 bases, with 11 bases separating them. CDR3: CASSLPGAPSGANVLTF. The CDR3 coding sequence is TGTGCCAGCAGCTTACCCGGGGCCCCCTCTGGGGCCAACGTCCTGACTTTC.